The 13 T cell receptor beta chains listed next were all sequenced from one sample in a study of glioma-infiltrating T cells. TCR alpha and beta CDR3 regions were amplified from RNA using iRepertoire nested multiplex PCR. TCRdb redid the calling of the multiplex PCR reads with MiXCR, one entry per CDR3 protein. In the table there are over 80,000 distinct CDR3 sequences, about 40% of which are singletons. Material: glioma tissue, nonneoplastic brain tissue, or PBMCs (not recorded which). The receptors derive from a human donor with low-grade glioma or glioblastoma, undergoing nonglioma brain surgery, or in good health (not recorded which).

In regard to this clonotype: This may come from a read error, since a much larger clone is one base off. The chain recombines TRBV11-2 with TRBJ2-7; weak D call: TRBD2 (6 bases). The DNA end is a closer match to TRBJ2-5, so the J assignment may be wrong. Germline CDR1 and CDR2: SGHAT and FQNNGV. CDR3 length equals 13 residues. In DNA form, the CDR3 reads TGTGCCAGCAGCCCGGTAGTGGGGGGGACCCAGTACTTC. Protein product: CASSPVVGGTQYF.

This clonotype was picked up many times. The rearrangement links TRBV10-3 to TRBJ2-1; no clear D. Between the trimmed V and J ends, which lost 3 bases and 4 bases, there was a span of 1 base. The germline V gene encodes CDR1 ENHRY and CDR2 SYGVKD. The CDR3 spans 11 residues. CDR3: CAISEYNEQFF. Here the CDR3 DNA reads TGTGCCATCAGTGAATACAATGAGCAGTTCTTC.

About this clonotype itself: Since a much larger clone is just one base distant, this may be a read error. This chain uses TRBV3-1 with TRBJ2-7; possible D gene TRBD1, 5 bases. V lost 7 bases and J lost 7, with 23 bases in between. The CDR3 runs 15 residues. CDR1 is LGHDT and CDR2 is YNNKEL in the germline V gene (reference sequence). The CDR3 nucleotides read TGTGCCAGCACCTCGCCCGGACATACCTCCGGGGAGCAGTACTTC. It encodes CASTSPGHTSGEQYF.

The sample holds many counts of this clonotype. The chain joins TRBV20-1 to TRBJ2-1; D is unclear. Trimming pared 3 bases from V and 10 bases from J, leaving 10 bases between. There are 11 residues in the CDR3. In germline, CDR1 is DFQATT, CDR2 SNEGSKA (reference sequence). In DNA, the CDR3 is TGCAGTGCTAGTCGGGCCCAGGAGCAGTTCTTC. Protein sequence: CSASRAQEQFF.

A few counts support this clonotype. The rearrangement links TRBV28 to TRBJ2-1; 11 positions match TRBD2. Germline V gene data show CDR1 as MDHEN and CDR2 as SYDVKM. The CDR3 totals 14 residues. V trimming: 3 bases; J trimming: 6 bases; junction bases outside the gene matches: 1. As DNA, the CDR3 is TGTGCCAGCAGTTTTAGCGGGGGGGCCAATGAGCAGTTCTTC. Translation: CASSFSGGANEQFF.

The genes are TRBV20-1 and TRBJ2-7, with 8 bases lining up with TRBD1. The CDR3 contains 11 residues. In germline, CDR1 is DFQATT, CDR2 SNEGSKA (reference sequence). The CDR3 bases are TGCAGGGCAGGACAGGGCCACGAGCAGTACTTC. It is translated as CRAGQGHEQYF.

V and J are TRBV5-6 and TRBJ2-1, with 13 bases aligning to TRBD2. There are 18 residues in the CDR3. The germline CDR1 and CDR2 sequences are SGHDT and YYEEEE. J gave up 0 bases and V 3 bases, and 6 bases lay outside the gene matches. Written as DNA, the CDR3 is TGTGCCAGCAGCTCACGGACTAGCGGGAGAAACTCCTACAATGAGCAGTTCTTC. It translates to CASSSRTSGRNSYNEQFF.

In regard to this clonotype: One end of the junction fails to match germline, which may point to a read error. The DNA for the CDR3 is TGCAGTGCTACTCCCATAGCGGGGGGAGGGAATGAGCATTTCTTC. Its protein is CSATPIAGGGNEHFF. The rearrangement links TRBV20-1 to TRBJ2-1; 10 bases are a match to TRBD2. The CDR3 spans 15 residues. Germline values: CDR1 DFQATT, CDR2 SNEGSKA (reference sequence).

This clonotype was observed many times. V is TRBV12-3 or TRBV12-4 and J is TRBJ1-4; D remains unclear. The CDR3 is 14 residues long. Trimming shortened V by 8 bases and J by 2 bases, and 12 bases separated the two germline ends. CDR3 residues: CASGLTSTNEKLFF. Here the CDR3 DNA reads TGTGCCAGCGGGTTGACCTCGACTAATGAAAAACTGTTTTTT.

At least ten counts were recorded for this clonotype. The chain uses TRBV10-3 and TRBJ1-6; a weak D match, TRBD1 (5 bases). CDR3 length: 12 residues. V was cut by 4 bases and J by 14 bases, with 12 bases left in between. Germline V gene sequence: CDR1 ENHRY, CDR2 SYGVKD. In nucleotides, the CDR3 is TGTGCCATCAGTGCTACAGGCGTCACCCTCCACTTT. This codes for CAISATGVTLHF.

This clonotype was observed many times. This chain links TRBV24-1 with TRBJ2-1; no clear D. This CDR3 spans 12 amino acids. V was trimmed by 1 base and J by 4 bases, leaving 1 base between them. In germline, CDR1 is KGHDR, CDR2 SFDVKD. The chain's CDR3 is CATSDFYNEQFF. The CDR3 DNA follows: TGTGCCACCAGTGATTTTTACAATGAGCAGTTCTTC.

For the CDR3, the DNA is TGTGCCAGCAGTGGTGGCCTCCGCATTAATGAGCAGTTCTTC. It encodes CASSGGLRINEQFF. The rearrangement uses TRBV6-2 or TRBV6-3 and TRBJ2-1; D is unclear. This CDR3 has 14 amino acids. Germline V CDR1 and CDR2: MNHEY, SVGEGT. Trimming shortened V by 5 bases and J by 7 bases, and 15 bases separated the two germline ends.

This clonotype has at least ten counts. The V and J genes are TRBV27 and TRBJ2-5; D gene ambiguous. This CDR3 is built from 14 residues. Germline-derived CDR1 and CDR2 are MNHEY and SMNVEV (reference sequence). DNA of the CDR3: TGTGCGCCCCCCCCCAACGACCGGCGGGAGACCCAGTACTTC. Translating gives CAPPPNDRRETQYF.